A selection of T cell receptor beta chains follows, all from one sample in a study of cytomegalovirus exposure and HLA in healthy donors. Assay used: immunoSEQ multiplex PCR; TCRdb lists only in-frame clones, some missing. This sample carries about 140,000 clones, approximately 70% of them seen once, and the ten largest clones take over 1.5%. The sample taken for sequencing was PBMCs. These receptors were collected from a human donor in good health. The CDR3 runs from the conserved cysteine through the conserved F or W. A D gene is named only where the DNA matches it firmly. Only part of the rows carry a size: once, few, many, or a class if the clone is expanded.

size,D,V,J,DNA,CDR3
.,TRBD2,TRBV7-9,TRBJ2-1,TGTGCCAGCAGCGATCCGGGACTAGCGGGAGTTTGGTCCTACAATGAGCAGTTCTTC,CASSDPGLAGVWSYNEQFF
.,TRBD2,TRBV11-3,TRBJ2-7,TGTGCCAGCAGCTTAAGGGGACTCAGCGGGAGACGGACCTACGAGCAGTACTTC,CASSLRGLSGRRTYEQYF
.,TRBD2,TRBV10-1,TRBJ2-3,TGCGCCAGCAGTGAGAGTCTGGCTAGCGGCCACACAGATACGCAGTATTTT,CASSESLASGHTDTQYF
.,.,TRBV7-7,TRBJ2-5,TGTGCCAGCAGTCTAGGAAGCCGGCAAGAGGCCCAGTACTTC,CASSLGSRQEAQYF
.,TRBD2,TRBV7-6,TRBJ2-5,TGTGCCAGCAGCTTAAGCGGGACTCCTTGGACCCAGTACTTC,CASSLSGTPWTQYF
.,.,TRBV12-5,TRBJ1-5,TGTGCTAGTGGGGGGGAGGGCCCGCTCTTCCGGCCCCAGCATTTT,CASGGEGPLFRPQHF
.,.,TRBV6-5,TRBJ1-4,TGTGCCAGCAGTTACTCTTACAGGAATGAAAAACTGTTTTTT,CASSYSYRNEKLFF
.,.,TRBV11-2,TRBJ1-5,TGTGCCAGCAGCTTAGATACGGTAAATCAGCCCCAGCATTTT,CASSLDTVNQPQHF
once,.,TRBV28,TRBJ1-4,TGTGCCAGCAGTTACCTGCCAGGCCAGGGTACTGAAAAACTGTTTTTT,CASSYLPGQGTEKLFF
few,TRBD1,TRBV6-1,TRBJ2-1,TGTGCCAGCAGCCAGGGGGTTGGTGATGAGCAGTTCTTC,CASSQGVGDEQFF
.,TRBD1,TRBV4-2,TRBJ2-7,TGTGCCAGCAGCCAAGATTGGGCGGGACAGGGGGCTAGCGAGCAGTACTTC,CASSQDWAGQGASEQYF
.,TRBD1,TRBV7-3,TRBJ2-2,TGTGCCAGCAGCCGCCCCCAGGCAGGGGGTACCACCGGGGAGCTGTTTTTT,CASSRPQAGGTTGELFF
.,.,TRBV28,TRBJ1-2,TGTGCCAGCAGTGAGGAAGTCTATGGCTACACCTTC,CASSEEVYGYTF
.,.,TRBV11-1,TRBJ2-1,TGTGCCAGCAGCTTAGTCGGACACGATGAGCAGTTCTTC,CASSLVGHDEQFF
.,TRBD1,TRBV6-5,TRBJ1-2,TGTGCCAGCAGATTGACAGGGGGCGACTATGGCTACACCTTC,CASRLTGGDYGYTF
.,TRBD1,TRBV2,TRBJ2-7,TGTGCCAGCAGCGCCGGGACAGGCTACGAGCAGTACTTC,CASSAGTGYEQYF
.,TRBD1,TRBV19,TRBJ1-5,TGTGCCAGCTGTACAGGGGATGCCAATCAGCCCCAGCATTTT,CASCTGDANQPQHF
once,TRBD2,TRBV5-4,TRBJ2-7,TGTGCCAGCAGAACTGGGACTAGCGGGAGTTACGAGCAGTACTTC,CASRTGTSGSYEQYF
.,.,TRBV5-4,TRBJ1-2,TGTGCCAGCAGCCCGGAGCCCCGGGGAGGGAGCTATGGCTACACCTTC,CASSPEPRGGSYGYTF
.,TRBD1,TRBV19,TRBJ2-7,TGTGCCAGTAGTGTAGAGGACAGGGACTACGAGCAGTACTTC,CASSVEDRDYEQYF
.,.,TRBV6-1,TRBJ2-3,TGTGCCAGCAGTGAGTTTCGTCTAGCGACAATCACAGATACGCAGTATTTT,CASSEFRLATITDTQYF
few,TRBD1,TRBV29-1,TRBJ1-2,TGCAGCGCCCGGCTAGGCGACAGGGGTGGCTACACCTTC,CSARLGDRGGYTF
.,.,TRBV7-8,TRBJ2-7,TGTGCCAGCAGCTCGGGGGCAGTGGCGGGAGCATCCGAGCAGTACTTC,CASSSGAVAGASEQYF
.,.,TRBV7-2,TRBJ1-5,TGTGCCAGCAGCTTACGCGGCGGTAGCAATCAGCCCCAGCATTTT,CASSLRGGSNQPQHF
.,.,TRBV11-2,TRBJ2-2,TGTGCCAGCAGGTGGGCGGGAAGGAACACCGGGGAGCTGTTTTTT,CASRWAGRNTGELFF
.,TRBD2,TRBV7-3,TRBJ2-2,TGTGCCAGCAGCTGGGGGGGGACGGACACCGGGGAGCTGTTTTTT,CASSWGGTDTGELFF
few,.,TRBV9,TRBJ2-1,TGTGCCAGCAGCCCCCCAGGGCGAAAACCCTACAATGAGCAGTTCTTC,CASSPPGRKPYNEQFF
few,TRBD1,TRBV5-5,TRBJ1-1,TGTGCCAGCAGCCATGGGGACAGGAGAAACACTGAAGCTTTCTTT,CASSHGDRRNTEAFF
.,TRBD2,TRBV15,TRBJ2-1,TGTGCCACCAGCTCAAGCGGGACGGGGAACAATGAGCAGTTCTTC,CATSSSGTGNNEQFF
.,.,TRBV14,TRBJ2-1,TGTGCCAGCAGCCAAGATCCCCCAGGGGCCTCCTACAATGAGCAGTTCTTC,CASSQDPPGASYNEQFF
.,.,TRBV27,TRBJ1-2,TGTGCCAGCAGACCAGGGACGAGGTGGGACTCCTATGGCTACACCTTC,CASRPGTRWDSYGYTF
once,.,TRBV15,TRBJ1-2,TGTGCCACCAGCAGAGGGGGCCCCGGACTAGGGGCTATCTATGGCTACACCTTC,CATSRGGPGLGAIYGYTF
.,TRBD1,TRBV19,TRBJ1-1,TGTGCCAGTAGTATAAACAGGGGCACTGAAGCTTTCTTT,CASSINRGTEAFF
few,.,TRBV4-3,TRBJ2-5,TGCGCCAGCAGCCAAGATCTTGGACAAGGGATTGAGACCCAGTACTTC,CASSQDLGQGIETQYF
.,TRBD2,TRBV9,TRBJ2-7,TGTGCCAGCAGCCCGGGGGGGGCGCAAGAGCAGTACTTC,CASSPGGAQEQYF
.,.,TRBV5-5,TRBJ1-4,TGTGCCAGCAGCTTGAGGAGGGGCACAAATGAAAAACTGTTTTTT,CASSLRRGTNEKLFF